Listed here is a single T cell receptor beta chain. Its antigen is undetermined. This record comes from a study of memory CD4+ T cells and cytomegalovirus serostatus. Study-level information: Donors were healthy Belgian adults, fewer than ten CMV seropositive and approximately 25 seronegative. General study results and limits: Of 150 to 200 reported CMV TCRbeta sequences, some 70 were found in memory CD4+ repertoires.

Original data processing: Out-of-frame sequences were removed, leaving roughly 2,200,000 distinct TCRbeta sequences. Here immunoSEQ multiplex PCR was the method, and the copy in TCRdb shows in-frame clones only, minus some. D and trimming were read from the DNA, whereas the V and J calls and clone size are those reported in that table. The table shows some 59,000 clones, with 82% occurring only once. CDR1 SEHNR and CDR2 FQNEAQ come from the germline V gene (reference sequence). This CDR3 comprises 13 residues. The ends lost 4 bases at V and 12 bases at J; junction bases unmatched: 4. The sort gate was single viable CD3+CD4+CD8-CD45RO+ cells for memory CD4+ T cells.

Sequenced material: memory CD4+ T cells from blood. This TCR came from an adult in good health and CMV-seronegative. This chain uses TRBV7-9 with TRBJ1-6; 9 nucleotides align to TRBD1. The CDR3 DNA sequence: TGTGCCAGCAGCTCCCGGGACAGGGAACCCCTCCACTTT. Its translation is CASSSRDREPLHF.